This T cell receptor (beta chain) is from a study of shared clonotypes between healthy human individuals. V was trimmed by 5 bases and J by 1 base, leaving 9 bases between them. In germline, CDR1 is SGHVS, CDR2 FNYEAQ. The CDR3 is made up of 13 amino acids. In the naive CD8 group, cells lacked CD45RO and were positively selected for CCR7, so terminally differentiated effector memory CD45RA+ cells were left out. Measured with immunoSEQ multiplex PCR; TCRdb has only the in-frame clones, and not every one. The sample consists of roughly 2,000,000 clones, 85% to 95% of them appearing once. This receptor was identified in a man between 18 and 35 years old in good health. Some clones in this sample may be carry-over from other donors' samples. The chain carries TRBV7-6 and TRBJ2-7; no clear D. Sequenced material: naive CD8+ T cells from PBMCs. CDR3 loop: CASSRTESYEQYF. The CDR3 DNA sequence: TGTGCCAGCAGCCGGACGGAGTCCTACGAGCAGTACTTC.